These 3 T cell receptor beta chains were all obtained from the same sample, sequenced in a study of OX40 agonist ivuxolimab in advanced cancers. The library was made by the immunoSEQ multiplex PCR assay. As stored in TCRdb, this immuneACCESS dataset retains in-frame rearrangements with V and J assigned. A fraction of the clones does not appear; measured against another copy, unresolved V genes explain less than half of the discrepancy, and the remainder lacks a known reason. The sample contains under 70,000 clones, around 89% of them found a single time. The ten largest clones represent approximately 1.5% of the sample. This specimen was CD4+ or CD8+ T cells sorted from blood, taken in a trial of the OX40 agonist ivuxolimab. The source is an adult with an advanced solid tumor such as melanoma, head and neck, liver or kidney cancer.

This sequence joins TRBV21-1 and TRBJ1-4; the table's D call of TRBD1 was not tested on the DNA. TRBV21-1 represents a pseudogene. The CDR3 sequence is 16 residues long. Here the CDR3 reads CASSKYRAPTNEKLFF. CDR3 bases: TGTGCCAGCAGCAAGTACAGGGCGCCAACTAATGAAAAACTGTTTTTT.

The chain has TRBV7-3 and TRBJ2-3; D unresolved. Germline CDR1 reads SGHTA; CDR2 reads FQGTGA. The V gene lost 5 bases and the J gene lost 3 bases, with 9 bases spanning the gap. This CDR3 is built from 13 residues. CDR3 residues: CASSAQGTDTQYF. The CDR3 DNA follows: TGTGCCAGCAGCGCCCAAGGGACAGATACGCAGTATTTT.

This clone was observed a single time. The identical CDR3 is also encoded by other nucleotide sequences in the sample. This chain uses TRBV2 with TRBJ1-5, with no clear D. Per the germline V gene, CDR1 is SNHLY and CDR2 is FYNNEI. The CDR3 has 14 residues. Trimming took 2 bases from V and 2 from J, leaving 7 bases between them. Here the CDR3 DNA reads TGTGCCAGCAGTGAACGAGGTGGCAATCAGCCCCAGCATTTT. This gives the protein CASSERGGNQPQHF.